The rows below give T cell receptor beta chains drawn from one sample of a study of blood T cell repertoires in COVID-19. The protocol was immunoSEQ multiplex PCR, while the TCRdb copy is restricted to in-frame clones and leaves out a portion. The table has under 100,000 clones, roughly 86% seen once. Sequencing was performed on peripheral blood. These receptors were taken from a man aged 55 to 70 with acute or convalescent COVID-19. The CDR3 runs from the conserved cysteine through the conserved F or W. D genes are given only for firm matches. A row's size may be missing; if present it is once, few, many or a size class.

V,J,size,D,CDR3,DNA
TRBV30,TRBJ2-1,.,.,CAWRVGGEQFF,TGTGCCTGGAGGGTGGGGGGTGAGCAGTTCTTC
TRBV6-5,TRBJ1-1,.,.,CASSYQRSTEAFF,TGTGCCAGCAGTTACCAGAGGAGCACTGAAGCTTTCTTT
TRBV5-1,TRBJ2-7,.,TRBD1,CASSTGQEFGEQYF,TGCGCCAGCAGCACCGGACAGGAATTTGGCGAGCAGTACTTC
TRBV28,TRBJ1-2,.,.,CASRTESYGYTF,TGTGCCAGCAGGACAGAAAGCTATGGCTACACCTTC
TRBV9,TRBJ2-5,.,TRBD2,CASSVDPLGGWGLETQYF,TGTGCCAGCAGCGTAGACCCTCTCGGGGGGTGGGGCTTGGAGACCCAGTACTTC
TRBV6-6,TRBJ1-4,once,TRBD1,CASSKAGGNLHEKLFF,TGTGCCAGCAGTAAGGCAGGGGGGAATCTCCATGAAAAACTGTTTTTT
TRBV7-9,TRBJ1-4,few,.,CASSLPVDTTNEKLFF,TGTGCCAGCAGCCTACCCGTGGACACAACTAATGAAAAACTGTTTTTT
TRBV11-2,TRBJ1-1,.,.,CASSLTDRTEAFF,TGTGCCAGCAGCTTAACCGACAGGACTGAAGCTTTCTTT
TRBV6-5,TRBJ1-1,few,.,CASSYSGSMNTEAFF,TGTGCCAGCAGTTACTCGGGGAGCATGAACACTGAAGCTTTCTTT
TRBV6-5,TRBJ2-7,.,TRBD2,CASSYSSGGAYEQYF,TGTGCCAGCAGTTACTCTAGCGGGGGGGCCTACGAGCAGTACTTC
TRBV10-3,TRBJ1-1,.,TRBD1,CAISENRGGNEAFF,TGTGCCATCAGTGAGAACAGGGGGGGGAATGAAGCTTTCTTT
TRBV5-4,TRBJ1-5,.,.,CASSSGGGLDQPQHF,TGTGCCAGCAGCTCGGGGGGGGGCTTAGACCAGCCCCAGCATTTT
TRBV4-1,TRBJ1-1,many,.,CASSQIFGTGPEAFF,TGCGCCAGCAGCCAAATTTTCGGAACAGGGCCTGAAGCTTTCTTT
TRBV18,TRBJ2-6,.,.,CASSPASGANVLTF,TGTGCCAGCTCACCAGCGTCTGGGGCCAACGTCCTGACTTTC
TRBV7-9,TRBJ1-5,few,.,CASSAPGQQNQPQHF,TGTGCCAGCAGTGCCCCCGGACAGCAGAATCAGCCCCAGCATTTT
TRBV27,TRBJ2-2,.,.,CASSFGSLNTGELFF,TGTGCCAGCAGTTTCGGTTCCTTGAACACCGGGGAGCTGTTTTTT
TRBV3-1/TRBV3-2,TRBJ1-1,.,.,CASSQGTGFDTEAFF,TGTGCCAGCAGCCAAGGAACAGGGTTCGACACTGAAGCTTTCTTT
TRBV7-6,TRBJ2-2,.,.,CASSPGTTGELFF,TGTGCCAGCAGCCCGGGGACTACCGGGGAGCTGTTTTTT
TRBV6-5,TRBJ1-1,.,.,CASSLMTAVFQTYFF,TGTGCCAGCAGTTTAATGACCGCGGTTTTCCAGACCTATTTCTTT
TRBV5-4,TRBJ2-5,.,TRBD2,CASSLGLAGGGGTQYF,TGTGCCAGCAGCTTGGGACTAGCGGGCGGTGGTGGGACCCAGTACTTC
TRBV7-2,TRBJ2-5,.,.,CASSLEQLQETQYF,TGTGCCAGCAGCTTAGAACAGCTCCAAGAGACCCAGTACTTC
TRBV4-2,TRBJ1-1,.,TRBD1,CASSGQGALGEAFF,TGTGCCAGCAGCGGACAGGGGGCGCTGGGTGAAGCTTTCTTT
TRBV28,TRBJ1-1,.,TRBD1,CASIPEDRFIEAFF,TGTGCCAGCATTCCCGAGGACAGGTTCATTGAAGCTTTCTTT
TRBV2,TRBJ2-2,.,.,CASSLLANTGELFF,TGTGCCAGCAGCCTACTTGCGAACACCGGGGAGCTGTTTTTT
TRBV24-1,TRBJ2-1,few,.,CATSDVRVTDNEQFF,TGTGCCACCAGTGATGTCAGGGTTACCGACAATGAGCAGTTCTTC
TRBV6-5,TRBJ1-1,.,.,CASSYSGASLTEAFF,TGTGCCAGCAGTTACTCGGGGGCTTCGCTAACTGAAGCTTTCTTT
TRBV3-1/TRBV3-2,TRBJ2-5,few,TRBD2,CASSRGLAGEGKTQYF,TGTGCCAGCAGCCGGGGACTAGCGGGAGAAGGAAAGACCCAGTACTTC
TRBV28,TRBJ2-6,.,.,CASSLMLSGANVLTF,TGTGCCAGCAGTTTAATGTTATCTGGGGCCAACGTCCTGACTTTC
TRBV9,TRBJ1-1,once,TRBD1,CASSDLQGRSEAFF,TGTGCCAGCAGCGACTTACAGGGGAGGTCGGAAGCTTTCTTT
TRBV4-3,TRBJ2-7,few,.,CASSQVGGYSYEQYF,TGCGCCAGCAGCCAAGTGGGGGGATACTCCTACGAGCAGTACTTC
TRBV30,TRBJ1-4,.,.,CAWSRPGGEGEKLFF,TGTGCCTGGAGTCGCCCCGGGGGGGAAGGTGAAAAACTGTTTTTT
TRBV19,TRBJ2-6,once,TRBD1,CASSMPGGNGANVLTF,TGTGCCAGTAGTATGCCAGGGGGAAATGGGGCCAACGTCCTGACTTTC
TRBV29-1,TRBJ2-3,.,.,CSVAGFSTDTQYF,TGCAGCGTTGCCGGTTTTAGCACAGATACGCAGTATTTT